The rows below give T cell receptor beta chains drawn from one sample of a study of early stage breast cancer tumors. Repertoires were generated with immunoSEQ multiplex PCR, while TCRdb's copy carries only in-frame clones and drops some. This table has 28,000 or so clones, roughly four fifths appearing once. What was sequenced was blood. All receptors derive from a person between 35 and 49 years old with breast cancer. Both conserved end residues are part of each CDR3. A D gene is named only where the DNA matches it firmly. Clone size is shown for a subset of rows, as once, few, many or a class of expanded clone.

-	TRBV4-2	TRBJ2-1	-	TGTGCCAGCAGCCCAGAGGTATTCCAGTTCTTC	CASSPEVFQFF
TRBD2	TRBV7-9	TRBJ2-7	-	TGTGCCAGCAGCTCCGGGGGTAGCGGGATCTACGAGCAGTACTTC	CASSSGGSGIYEQYF
TRBD1	TRBV6-5	TRBJ2-3	-	TGTGCCAGCAGTTTAACAGGGGGCGGGGGATCAGATACGCAGTATTTT	CASSLTGGGGSDTQYF
-	TRBV20-1	TRBJ1-2	-	TGCAGTGCTAGAGATCGAGAGGGCTACACCTTC	CSARDREGYTF
TRBD2	TRBV5-1	TRBJ2-7	-	TGCGCCAGCAGAGGCCTAGCGGGAGGCTCCTACGAGCAGTACTTC	CASRGLAGGSYEQYF
TRBD2	TRBV7-9	TRBJ2-5	-	TGTGCCAGCAGCTCACTAGCGGGAGGGCCTGAGACCCAGTACTTC	CASSSLAGGPETQYF
-	TRBV16	TRBJ2-3	-	TGTGCCAGCAGCCAATGGAAAAGGGGCACAGATACGCAGTATTTT	CASSQWKRGTDTQYF
-	TRBV7-9	TRBJ1-5	-	TGTGCCAGCAGCTTAGGACCGGGGTTCAATCAGCCCCAGCATTTT	CASSLGPGFNQPQHF
-	TRBV7-2	TRBJ2-7	-	TGTGCCAGCAGCTTAGGGGTGCACTTCTCCTACGAGCAGTACTTC	CASSLGVHFSYEQYF
-	TRBV7-9	TRBJ2-1	-	TGTGCCAGCAGCTTAGGGCCAGGCGGGGGCCTTTACAATGAGCAGTTCTTC	CASSLGPGGGLYNEQFF
-	TRBV11-2	TRBJ2-6	-	TGTGCCAGTAAAAGCTCTGGGGCCAACGTCCTGACTTTC	CASKSSGANVLTF
-	TRBV13	TRBJ2-1	-	TGTGCCAGCAGCTTAGACGGGAAGGGGTTCTACAATGAGCAGTTCTTC	CASSLDGKGFYNEQFF
TRBD1	TRBV6-1	TRBJ2-3	-	TGTGCCAGCAGTGAGATTACGGACAGGGGTTGGGCAGATACGCAGTATTTT	CASSEITDRGWADTQYF
-	TRBV7-9	TRBJ2-2	few	TGTGCCAGCAGCTCGCATATGAACACCGGGGAGCTGTTTTTT	CASSSHMNTGELFF
-	TRBV5-6	TRBJ2-6	few	TGTGCCAGCAGCAGCCGAATCGACCGGGTCCTGACTTTC	CASSSRIDRVLTF
TRBD1	TRBV5-1	TRBJ2-1	-	TGCGCCAGCAGCTGGCACCGGGACAGGGGGCGCGATGAGCAGTTCTTC	CASSWHRDRGRDEQFF
-	TRBV6-5	TRBJ2-6	few	TGTGCCAGCAGTTACTCTCTTGGGGCCAACGTCCTGACTTTC	CASSYSLGANVLTF
-	TRBV5-4	TRBJ2-5	-	TGTGCCAGCAGCAGGAGCCCCTTAGCTCAAGAGACCCAGTACTTC	CASSRSPLAQETQYF
TRBD1	TRBV6-7	TRBJ2-7	-	TGTGCCAGCAGTTACCAGGACAGGGGGTCCCTCGAGCAGTACTTC	CASSYQDRGSLEQYF
TRBD2	TRBV5-5	TRBJ2-2	once	TGTGCCAGCAGCTTTAGACTAGCCGCGAACACCGGGGAGCTGTTTTTT	CASSFRLAANTGELFF
TRBD2	TRBV11-2	TRBJ2-4	-	TGTGCCAGCAGCTTGATAGCGGGAGGGCCAAGTGACAAAAACATTCAGTACTTC	CASSLIAGGPSDKNIQYF
TRBD2	TRBV7-9	TRBJ2-7	-	TGTGCCAGCAGCACCTGGACTAGCGGGAGGGTTTACGAGCAGTACTTC	CASSTWTSGRVYEQYF
-	TRBV11-2	TRBJ2-4	-	TGTGCCAGCAGCTTTACCGCAGGGGCGGACATTCAGTACTTC	CASSFTAGADIQYF
-	TRBV11-2	TRBJ1-6	-	TGTGCCAGCAGCCCGGGGCCAAATTCACCCCTCCACTTT	CASSPGPNSPLHF
TRBD1	TRBV19	TRBJ2-2	-	TGTGCCAGTGGATCCGGGACAGGGCGTGACACCGGGGAGCTGTTTTTT	CASGSGTGRDTGELFF
-	TRBV25-1	TRBJ2-2	once	TGTGCCAGCAGTGAACACGGGAAGGGAGAGACCGGGGAGCTGTTTTTT	CASSEHGKGETGELFF
TRBD2	TRBV9	TRBJ2-1	-	TGTGCCAGCAGCATGAACGGACTAGGGGTCTACAATGAGCAGTTCTTC	CASSMNGLGVYNEQFF
-	TRBV5-6	TRBJ2-3	-	TGTGCCAGCAGCACCCAGCTAGCTCGCACAGATACGCAGTATTTT	CASSTQLARTDTQYF
TRBD2	TRBV15	TRBJ2-3	once	TGTGCCACCGAGCCGACTAGCGGGAGAAGAGATACGCAGTATTTT	CATEPTSGRRDTQYF
TRBD1	TRBV5-1	TRBJ1-5	-	TGCGCCAGCAGCTGGGGAGACAGGGGAAGCAATCAGCCCCAGCATTTT	CASSWGDRGSNQPQHF
TRBD2	TRBV29-1	TRBJ2-1	-	TGCAGCGTTAGGGGGCGGACTAGCGGGAGCCGGGGGTACAATGAGCAGTTCTTC	CSVRGRTSGSRGYNEQFF
TRBD1	TRBV7-2	TRBJ1-1	medium-sized	TGTGCCAGCAGCCGGGGACAGGGAGAAGCTTTCTTT	CASSRGQGEAFF
-	TRBV7-9	TRBJ2-1	-	TGTGCCAGCAGCTTATCGCTGGGAGGGGGATACAATGAGCAGTTCTTC	CASSLSLGGGYNEQFF